The clone carrying this T cell receptor (beta chain) has a handful of counts. These data come from a study of blood T cell repertoires in COVID-19. In the study overall: Samples taken during acute and convalescent COVID-19 were collected in the United States, Italy and Spain.

TCRdb keeps only in-frame clones here, not all; method: immunoSEQ multiplex PCR. The sample has around 200,000 clones, approximately 88% seen once. CDR3 length: 15 residues. CDR1 and CDR2 from the germline V gene are MNHEY and SVGAGI. Trimming pared 6 bases from V and 3 bases from J, leaving 15 bases between. The Seattle patients, enrolled during active infection, were followed longitudinally. Sequenced: peripheral blood. The chain carries TRBV6-5 and TRBJ2-1; the D gene is possibly TRBD2 (5 bases). This receptor was identified in a woman aged 40 to 55 with COVID-19, enrolled during active disease. The CDR3 sequence: CASRKTGVNYNEQFF. CDR3 in DNA: TGTGCCAGCAGGAAAACCGGGGTAAACTACAATGAGCAGTTCTTC.